This T cell receptor (beta chain) was obtained from a study of Graves' ophthalmopathy and Graves' hyperthyroidism. Every ophthalmopathy donor presented moderate-to-severe activity, CAS ≥3, NOSPECS ≥4 and duration under 3 months. Lactation, pregnancy, uncontrolled infections and other autoimmune diseases were all grounds for excluding patients. This clonotype was picked up many times. The V gene's germline CDR1 is SEHNR and CDR2 FQNEAQ (reference sequence). Unmatched junction bases numbered 12, after V lost 4 bases and J lost 4 bases. There are 17 residues in the CDR3. The authors amplified TCR beta CDR3 regions, and they did so from RNA transcripts for repertoire sequencing. Investigators did first-round RT-PCR with HTBI primers, then second-round multiplex PCR. Each CDR3 protein gets one entry after TCRdb re-called the multiplex PCR reads with MiXCR. The sample yields around 660,000 distinct CDR3 sequences, roughly 41% seen once.

The TCR sequence derives from an adult man with Graves' ophthalmopathy. The sequenced material came from peripheral blood. V and J are TRBV7-9 and TRBJ2-5; 10 bases align to TRBD1. As DNA, the CDR3 is TGTGCCAGCAGCTCACCAACCGGGACAGGGGCCCCAGAGACCCAGTACTTC. Protein sequence: CASSSPTGTGAPETQYF. Full variable domain (rest looked up from reference TRBV7-9 and TRBJ2-5): DTGVSQNPRHKITKRGQNVTFRCDPISEHNRLYWYRQTLGQGPEFLTYFQNEAQLEKSRLLSDRFSAERPKGSFSTLEIQRTEQGDSAMYLCASSSPTGTGAPETQYFGPGTRLLVL.